This TCR beta chain was observed in a study of CD8 T cells in Susac syndrome. V was clipped by 4 bases and J by 2 bases, with 16 bases between them. CDR3 length equals 16 residues. Germline V lookup: CDR1 SGHNT, CDR2 YYREEE (reference sequence). With random hexamers, reverse transcription was performed on about 0.5 to 1 ug of RNA. TCRdb fed the immunoSEQ multiplex PCR reads into MiXCR, producing one record per CDR3 protein. Here the sample spans about 90,000 distinct CDR3 sequences, roughly 95% being singletons. The V and J genes are TRBV5-4 and TRBJ1-5; D not certain. Sequencing was carried out using CD8+ T cells from PBMCs. This TCR derives from a human donor with Susac syndrome. CDR3 region: CASSPPPREGNQPQHF. DNA of the CDR3: TGTGCCAGCAGCCCCCCCCCAAGGGAGGGCAATCAGCCCCAGCATTTT.